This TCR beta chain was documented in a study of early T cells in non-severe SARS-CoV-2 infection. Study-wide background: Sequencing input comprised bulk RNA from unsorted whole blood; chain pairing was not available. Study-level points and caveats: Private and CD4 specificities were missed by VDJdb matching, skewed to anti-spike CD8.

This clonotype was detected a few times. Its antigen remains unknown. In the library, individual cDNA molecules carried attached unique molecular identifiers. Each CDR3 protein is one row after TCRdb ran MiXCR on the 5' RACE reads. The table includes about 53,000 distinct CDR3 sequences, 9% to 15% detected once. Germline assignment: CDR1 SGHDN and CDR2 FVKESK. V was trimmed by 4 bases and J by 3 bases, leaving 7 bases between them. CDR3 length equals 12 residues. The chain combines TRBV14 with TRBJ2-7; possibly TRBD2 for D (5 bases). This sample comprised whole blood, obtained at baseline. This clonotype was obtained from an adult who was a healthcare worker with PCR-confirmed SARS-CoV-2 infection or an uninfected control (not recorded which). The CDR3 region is CASSPRGYEQYF. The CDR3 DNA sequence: TGTGCCAGCAGCCCTCGGGGCTACGAGCAGTACTTC. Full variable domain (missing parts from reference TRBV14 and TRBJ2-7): EAGVTQFPSHSVIEKGQTVTLRCDPISGHDNLYWYRRVMGKEIKFLLHFVKESKQDESGMPNNRFLAERTGGTYSTLKVQPAELEDSGVYFCASSPRGYEQYFGPGTRLTVT.